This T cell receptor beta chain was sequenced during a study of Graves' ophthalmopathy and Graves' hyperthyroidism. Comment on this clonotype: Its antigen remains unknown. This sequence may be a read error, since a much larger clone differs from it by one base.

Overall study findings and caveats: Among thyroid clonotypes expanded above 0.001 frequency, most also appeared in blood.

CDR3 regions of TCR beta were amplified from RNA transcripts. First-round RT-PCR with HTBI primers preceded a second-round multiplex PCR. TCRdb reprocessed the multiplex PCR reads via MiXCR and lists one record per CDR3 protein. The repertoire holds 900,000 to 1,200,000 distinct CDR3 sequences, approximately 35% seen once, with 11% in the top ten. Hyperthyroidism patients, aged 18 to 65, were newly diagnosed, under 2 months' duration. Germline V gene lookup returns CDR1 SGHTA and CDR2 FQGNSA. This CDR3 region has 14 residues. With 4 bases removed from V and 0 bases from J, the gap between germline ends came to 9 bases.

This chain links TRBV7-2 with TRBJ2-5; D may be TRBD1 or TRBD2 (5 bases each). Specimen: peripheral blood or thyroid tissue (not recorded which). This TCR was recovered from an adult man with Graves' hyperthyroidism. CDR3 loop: CASSSGTNQETQYF. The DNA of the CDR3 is TGTGCCAGCAGCTCCGGGACGAACCAAGAGACCCAGTACTTC.